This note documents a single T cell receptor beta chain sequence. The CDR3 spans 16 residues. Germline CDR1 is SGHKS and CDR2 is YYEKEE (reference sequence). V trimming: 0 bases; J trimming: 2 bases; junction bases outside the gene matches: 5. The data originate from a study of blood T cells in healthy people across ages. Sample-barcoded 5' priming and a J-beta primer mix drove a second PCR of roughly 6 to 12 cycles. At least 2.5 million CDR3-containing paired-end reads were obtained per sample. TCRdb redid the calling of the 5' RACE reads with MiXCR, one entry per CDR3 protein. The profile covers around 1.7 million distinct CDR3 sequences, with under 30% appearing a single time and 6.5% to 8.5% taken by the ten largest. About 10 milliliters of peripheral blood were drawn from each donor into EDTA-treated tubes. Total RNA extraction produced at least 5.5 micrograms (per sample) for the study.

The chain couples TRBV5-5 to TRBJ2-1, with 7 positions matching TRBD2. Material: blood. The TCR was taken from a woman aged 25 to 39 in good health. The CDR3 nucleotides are TGTGCCAGCAGCTTGGCCACTGGACTAGCCTACAATGAGCAGTTCTTC. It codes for CASSLATGLAYNEQFF.